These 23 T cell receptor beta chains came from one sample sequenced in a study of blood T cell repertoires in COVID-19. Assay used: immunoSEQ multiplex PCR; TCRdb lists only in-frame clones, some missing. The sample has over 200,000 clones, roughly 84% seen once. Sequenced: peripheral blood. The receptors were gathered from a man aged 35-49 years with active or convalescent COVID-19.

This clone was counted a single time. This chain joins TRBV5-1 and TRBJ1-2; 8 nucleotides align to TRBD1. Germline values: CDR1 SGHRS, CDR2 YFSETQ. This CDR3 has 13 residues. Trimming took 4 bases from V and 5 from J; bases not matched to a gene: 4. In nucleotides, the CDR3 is TGCGCCAGCAGCCGGGACAGGTTATATGGCTACACCTTC. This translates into CASSRDRLYGYTF.

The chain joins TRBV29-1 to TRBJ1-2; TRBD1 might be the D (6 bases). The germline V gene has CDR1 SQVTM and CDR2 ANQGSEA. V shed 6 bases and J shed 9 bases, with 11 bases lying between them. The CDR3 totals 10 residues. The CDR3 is CSVGTTSYTF. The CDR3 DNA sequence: TGCAGCGTCGGGACAACGAGCTACACCTTC.

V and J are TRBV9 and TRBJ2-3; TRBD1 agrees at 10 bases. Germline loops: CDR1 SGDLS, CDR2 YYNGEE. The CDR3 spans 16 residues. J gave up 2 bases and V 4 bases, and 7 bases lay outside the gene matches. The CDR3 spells CASSPFGTGATDTQYF. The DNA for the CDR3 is TGTGCCAGCAGCCCCTTTGGGACAGGGGCCACAGATACGCAGTATTTT. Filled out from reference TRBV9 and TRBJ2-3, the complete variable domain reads DSGVTQTPKHLITATGQRVTLRCSPRSGDLSVYWYQQSLDQGLQFLIQYYNGEERAKGNILERFSAQQFPDLHSELNLSSLELGDSALYFCASSPFGTGATDTQYFGPGTRLTVL.

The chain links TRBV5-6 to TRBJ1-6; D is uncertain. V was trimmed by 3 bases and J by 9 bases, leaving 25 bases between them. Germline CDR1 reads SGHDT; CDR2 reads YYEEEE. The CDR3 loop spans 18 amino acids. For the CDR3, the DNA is TGTGCCAGCAGCTCCGTGTTATCACGGGAGCCCCGGGGTTCACCCCTCCACTTT. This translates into CASSSVLSREPRGSPLHF. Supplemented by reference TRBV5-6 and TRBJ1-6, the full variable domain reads DAGVTQSPTHLIKTRGQQVTLRCSPKSGHDTVSWYQQALGQGPQFIFQYYEEEERQRGNFPDRFSGHQFPNYSSELNVNALLLGDSALYLCASSSVLSREPRGSPLHFGNGTRLTVT.

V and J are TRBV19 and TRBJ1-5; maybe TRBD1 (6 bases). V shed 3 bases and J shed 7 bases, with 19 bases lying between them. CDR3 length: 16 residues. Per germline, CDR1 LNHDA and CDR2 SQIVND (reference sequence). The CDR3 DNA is TGTGCCAGTAGTATGGGAAGAAACAGGGAGGGCCAGCCCCAGCATTTT. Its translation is CASSMGRNREGQPQHF. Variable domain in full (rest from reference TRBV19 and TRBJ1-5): DGGITQSPKYLFRKEGQNVTLSCEQNLNHDAMYWYRQDPGQGLRLIYYSQIVNDFQKGDIAEGYSVSREKKESFPLTVTSAQKNPTAFYLCASSMGRNREGQPQHFGDGTRLSIL.

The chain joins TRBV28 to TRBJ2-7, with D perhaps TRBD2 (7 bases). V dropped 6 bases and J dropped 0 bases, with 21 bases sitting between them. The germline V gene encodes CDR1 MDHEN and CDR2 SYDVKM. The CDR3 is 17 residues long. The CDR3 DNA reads TGTGCCAGCAGGACCGCTAGCGGTGGGGGGCCCTCCTACGAGCAGTACTTC. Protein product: CASRTASGGGPSYEQYF. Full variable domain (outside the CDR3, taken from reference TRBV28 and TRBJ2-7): DVKVTQSSRYLVKRTGEKVFLECVQDMDHENMFWYRQDPGLGLRLIYFSYDVKMKEKGDIPEGYSVSREKKERFSLILESASTNQTSMYLCASRTASGGGPSYEQYFGPGTRLTVT.

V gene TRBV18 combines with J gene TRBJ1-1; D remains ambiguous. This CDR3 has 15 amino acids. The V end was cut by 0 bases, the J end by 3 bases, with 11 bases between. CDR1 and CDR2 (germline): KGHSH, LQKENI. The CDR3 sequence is CASSPPSRRDTEAFF. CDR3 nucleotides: TGTGCCAGCTCACCACCGTCCAGGCGCGACACTGAAGCTTTCTTT.

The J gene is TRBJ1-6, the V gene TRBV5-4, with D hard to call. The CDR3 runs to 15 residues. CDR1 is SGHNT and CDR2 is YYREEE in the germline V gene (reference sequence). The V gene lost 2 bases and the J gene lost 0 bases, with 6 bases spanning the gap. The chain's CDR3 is CASSLSRSYNSPLHF. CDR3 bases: TGTGCCAGCAGCTTATCCCGCTCCTATAATTCACCCCTCCACTTT. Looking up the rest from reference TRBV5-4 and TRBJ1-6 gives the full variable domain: ETGVTQSPTHLIKTRGQQVTLRCSSQSGHNTVSWYQQALGQGPQFIFQYYREEENGRGNFPPRFSGLQFPNYSSELNVNALELDDSALYLCASSLSRSYNSPLHFGNGTRLTVT.

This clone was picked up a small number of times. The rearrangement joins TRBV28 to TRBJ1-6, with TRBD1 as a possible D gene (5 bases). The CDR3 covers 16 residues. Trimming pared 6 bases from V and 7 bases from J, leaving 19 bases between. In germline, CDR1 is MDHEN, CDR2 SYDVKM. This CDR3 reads CASSIPQGLGNSPLHF. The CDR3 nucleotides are TGTGCCAGCAGCATCCCTCAGGGACTTGGAAATTCACCCCTCCACTTT.

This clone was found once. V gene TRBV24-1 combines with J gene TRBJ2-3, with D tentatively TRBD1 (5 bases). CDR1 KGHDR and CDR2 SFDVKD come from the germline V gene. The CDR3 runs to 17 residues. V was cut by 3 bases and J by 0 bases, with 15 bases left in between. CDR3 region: CATSDPSQGASTDTQYF. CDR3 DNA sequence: TGTGCCACCAGTGATCCCTCCCAGGGCGCTAGCACAGATACGCAGTATTTT.

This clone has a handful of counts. CDR3 coding DNA: TGTGCCTGGAGTTTCCGGGGTGAAGCTTTCTTT. Protein sequence: CAWSFRGEAFF. The chain links TRBV30 to TRBJ1-1; D call uncertain. Germline V gene lookup returns CDR1 GTSNPN and CDR2 SVGIG (reference sequence). Trimming took off 2 bases at V and 7 bases at J, with 8 bases between the two ends. The CDR3 covers 11 residues.

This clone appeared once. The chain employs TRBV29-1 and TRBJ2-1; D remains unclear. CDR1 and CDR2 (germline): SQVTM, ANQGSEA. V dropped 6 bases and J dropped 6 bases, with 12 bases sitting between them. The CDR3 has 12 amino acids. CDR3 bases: TGCAGCGTCATTGTAGAAACCAATGAGCAGTTCTTC. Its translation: CSVIVETNEQFF.

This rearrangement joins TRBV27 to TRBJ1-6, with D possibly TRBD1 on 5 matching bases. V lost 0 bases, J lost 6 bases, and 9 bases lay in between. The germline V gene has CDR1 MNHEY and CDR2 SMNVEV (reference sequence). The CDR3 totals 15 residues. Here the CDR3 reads CASSLSRGGNSPLHF. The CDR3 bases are TGTGCCAGCAGTTTATCTAGGGGAGGTAATTCACCCCTCCACTTT.

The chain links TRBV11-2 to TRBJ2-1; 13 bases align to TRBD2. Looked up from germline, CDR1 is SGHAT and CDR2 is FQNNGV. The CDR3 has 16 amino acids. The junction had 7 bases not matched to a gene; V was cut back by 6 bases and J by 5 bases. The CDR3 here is CASRVTSGGSNNEQFF. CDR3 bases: TGTGCCAGCAGGGTGACTAGCGGGGGGTCCAACAATGAGCAGTTCTTC.

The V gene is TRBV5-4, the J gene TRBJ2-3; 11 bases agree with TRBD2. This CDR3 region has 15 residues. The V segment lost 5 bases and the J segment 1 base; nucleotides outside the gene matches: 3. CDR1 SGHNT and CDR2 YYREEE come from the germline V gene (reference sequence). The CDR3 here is CASRKGLAGTDTQYF. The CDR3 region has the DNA TGTGCCAGCAGAAAGGGACTAGCGGGCACAGATACGCAGTATTTT.

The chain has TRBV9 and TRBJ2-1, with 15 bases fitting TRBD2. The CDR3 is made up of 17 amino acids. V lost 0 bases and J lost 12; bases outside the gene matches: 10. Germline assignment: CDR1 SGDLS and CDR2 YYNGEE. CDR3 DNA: TGTGCCAGCAGCGTAGGAGGACTAGCGGGGGGGCGAACGTCGCAGTTCTTC. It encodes CASSVGGLAGGRTSQFF.

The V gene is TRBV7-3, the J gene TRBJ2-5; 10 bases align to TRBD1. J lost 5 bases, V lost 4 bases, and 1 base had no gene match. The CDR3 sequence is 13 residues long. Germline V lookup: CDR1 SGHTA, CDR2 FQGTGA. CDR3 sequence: CASSWTGGETQYF. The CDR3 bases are TGTGCCAGCAGCTGGACAGGGGGGGAGACCCAGTACTTC.

The CDR3 DNA follows: TGTGCCTGGACAGCAGGCCCCTACAATGAGCAGTTCTTC. It encodes CAWTAGPYNEQFF. The chain couples TRBV30 to TRBJ2-1; D call uncertain. V was cut by 4 bases and J by 2 bases, with 9 bases left in between. Germline CDR1 GTSNPN, CDR2 SVGIG (reference sequence). The CDR3 consists of 13 residues.

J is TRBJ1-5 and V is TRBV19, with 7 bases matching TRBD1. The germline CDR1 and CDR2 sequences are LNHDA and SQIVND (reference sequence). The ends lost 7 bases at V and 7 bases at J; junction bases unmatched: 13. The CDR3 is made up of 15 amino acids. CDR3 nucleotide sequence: TGTGCCAGTATGGTGGGCCCAGGGGGTATGCAGCCCCAGCATTTT. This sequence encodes CASMVGPGGMQPQHF.

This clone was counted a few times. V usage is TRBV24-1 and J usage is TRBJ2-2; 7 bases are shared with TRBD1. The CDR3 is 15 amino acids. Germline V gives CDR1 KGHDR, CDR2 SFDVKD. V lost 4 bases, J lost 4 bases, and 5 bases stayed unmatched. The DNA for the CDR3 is TGTGCCACCAGTGAATCGACAGGGACCACCGGGGAGCTGTTTTTT. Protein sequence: CATSESTGTTGELFF.

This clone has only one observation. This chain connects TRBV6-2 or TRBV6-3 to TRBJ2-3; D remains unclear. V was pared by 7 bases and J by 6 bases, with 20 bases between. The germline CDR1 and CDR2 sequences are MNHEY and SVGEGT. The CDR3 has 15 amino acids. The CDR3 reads CASTPETPGSDTQYF. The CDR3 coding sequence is TGTGCCAGCACCCCGGAGACCCCGGGTTCGGATACGCAGTATTTT.

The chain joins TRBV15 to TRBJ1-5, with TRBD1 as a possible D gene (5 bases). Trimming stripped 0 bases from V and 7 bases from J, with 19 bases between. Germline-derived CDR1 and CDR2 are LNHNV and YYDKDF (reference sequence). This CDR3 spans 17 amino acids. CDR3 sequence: CATSRDSPLRRDQPQHF. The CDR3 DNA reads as TGTGCCACCAGCAGAGATTCGCCGCTCCGGAGGGACCAGCCCCAGCATTTT.

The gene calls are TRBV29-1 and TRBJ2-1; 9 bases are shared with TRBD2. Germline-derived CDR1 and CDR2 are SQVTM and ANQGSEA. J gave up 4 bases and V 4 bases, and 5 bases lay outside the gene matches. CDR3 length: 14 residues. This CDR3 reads CSVGPSGVYNEQFF. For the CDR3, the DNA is TGCAGCGTTGGGCCTAGCGGGGTATACAATGAGCAGTTCTTC.